One T cell receptor (beta chain) is described in this entry. After constant-region reverse-primer amplification, full-length variable regions underwent semi-nested PCR with Nested Universal Primer A. TCRdb re-called the 5' RACE reads through MiXCR, storing one row per CDR3 protein. Among 5,000 to 7,000 distinct CDR3 sequences listed, more than 50% were seen once. After removal of 6 bases from V and 1 base from J, the junction contained 10 bases not matched to a gene. The CDR3 runs to 15 residues. The germline V gene encodes CDR1 DFQATT and CDR2 SNEGSKA (reference sequence). The sequence came from a female donor with breast cancer. Input material: memory CD4+ T cells sorted from blood. Specified subset: memory CD4+ T cells, CD4+CD45RO+CD25-. The V gene is TRBV20-1, the J gene TRBJ2-5, with 8 nucleotides matching TRBD2. The chain's CDR3 is CSAHRRGAFQETQYF. The DNA of the CDR3 is TGCAGTGCCCACCGGCGGGGGGCCTTCCAAGAGACCCAGTACTTC.